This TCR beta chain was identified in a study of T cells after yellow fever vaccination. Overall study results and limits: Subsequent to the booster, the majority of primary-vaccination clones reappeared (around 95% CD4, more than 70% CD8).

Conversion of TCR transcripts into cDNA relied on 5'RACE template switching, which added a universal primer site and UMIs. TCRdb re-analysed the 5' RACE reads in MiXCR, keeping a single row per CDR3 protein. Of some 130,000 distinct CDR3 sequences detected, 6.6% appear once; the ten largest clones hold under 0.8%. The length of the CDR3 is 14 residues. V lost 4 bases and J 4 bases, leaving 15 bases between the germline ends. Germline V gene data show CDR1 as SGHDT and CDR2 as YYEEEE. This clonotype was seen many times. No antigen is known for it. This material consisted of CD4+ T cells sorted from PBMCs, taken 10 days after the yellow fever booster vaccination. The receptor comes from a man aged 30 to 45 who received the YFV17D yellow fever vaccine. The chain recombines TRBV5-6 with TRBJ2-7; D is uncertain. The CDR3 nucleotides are TGTGCCAGCAGCCCACGGACCTACTTTTACGAGCAGTACTTC. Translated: CASSPRTYFYEQYF. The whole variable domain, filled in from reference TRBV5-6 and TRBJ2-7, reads DAGVTQSPTHLIKTRGQQVTLRCSPKSGHDTVSWYQQALGQGPQFIFQYYEEEERQRGNFPDRFSGHQFPNYSSELNVNALLLGDSALYLCASSPRTYFYEQYFGPGTRLTVT.